This TCR beta chain was documented in a study of T cells in tuberculosis. The CDR3 is 14 residues long. Germline CDR1 SNHLY, CDR2 FYNNEI. The trim removed 3 bases at V and 6 bases at J, leaving 2 bases unmatched. As to time point: new active TB diagnosis, blood taken before or within 7 days of starting treatment. The assay was immunoSEQ multiplex PCR, and TCRdb's table has in-frame clones only and misses some. The sample includes 25,000 to 35,000 clones, roughly nine tenths of them seen just once. The chain is built from TRBV2 and TRBJ2-3; 11 nucleotides match TRBD2. This sample comprised PBMCs, obtained at tuberculosis diagnosis. This receptor was taken from an adult with tuberculosis. The CDR3: CASSDSSGRDTQYF. DNA of the CDR3: TGTGCCAGCAGTGATTCTAGCGGGAGGGATACGCAGTATTTT.